One sample yielded the 10 T cell receptor beta chains listed below, sequenced in a study of a mutant IDH1 vaccine in newly diagnosed glioma. No antigen has been identified for these receptors. Time point noted: week 23, last vaccination. What each vaccine dose contained was 300 ug of mutant IDH1 20-mer peptide, accompanied by topical imiquimod. Generated by immunoSEQ multiplex PCR, the TCRdb table keeps only in-frame clones and is missing some. This table has tens of thousands of clones, 65% to 90% appearing once. The specimen was PBMCs, collected from a glioma patient whose treatment included an IDH1 peptide vaccine. These receptors originate from a man younger than 45 with glioma. Some clones in this sample may be carry-over from other donors' samples.

V gene TRBV7-9 combines with J gene TRBJ2-1; TRBD2 matches 8 bases. CDR1 and CDR2 from the germline V gene are SEHNR and FQNEAQ (reference sequence). Trimming removed 5 bases from V and 8 bases from J; junction bases left unmatched: 14. The CDR3 has 16 amino acids. The CDR3 here is CASSKGIAGPSDEQFF. The CDR3 nucleotides are TGTGCCAGCAGCAAGGGAATAGCGGGACCCTCGGATGAGCAGTTCTTC.

This clone was recorded a few times. The J gene is TRBJ1-5, the V gene TRBV5-4, with D unresolved. This CDR3 is built from 11 residues. CDR1 and CDR2 from the germline V gene are SGHNT and YYREEE (reference sequence). The germline V and J ends were trimmed by 5 bases and 5 bases, with 5 bases remaining between them. CDR3 coding DNA: TGTGCCAGCAGTTACCATCAGCCCCAGCATTTT. This encodes CASSYHQPQHF.

V gene TRBV10-3 combines with J gene TRBJ1-3, with TRBD1 matching over 7 bases. The trim removed 11 bases at V and 4 bases at J, leaving 14 bases unmatched. Germline values: CDR1 ENHRY, CDR2 SYGVKD. This CDR3 is 15 amino acids long. CDR3 sequence (DNA): TGTGCCGCGCACTGGCTCACAGGGGCAGGAAACACCATATATTTT. It specifies CAAHWLTGAGNTIYF.

This clone was seen only a few times. V usage is TRBV9 and J usage is TRBJ1-1; D ambiguous. Germline CDR1 SGDLS, CDR2 YYNGEE. The V and J ends lost 0 bases and 6 bases respectively, with 12 bases between them. The CDR3 has 14 amino acids. CDR3 sequence reads: CASSVGPAEPEAFF. In DNA, the CDR3 is TGTGCCAGCAGCGTAGGGCCGGCCGAACCTGAAGCTTTCTTT.

This clone has only one observation. The CDR3 here is CASSQAGRIPLFSGNTIYF. CDR3 coding DNA: TGTGCCAGCAGCCAAGCTGGTCGCATCCCCCTATTCTCTGGAAACACCATATATTTT. This chain joins TRBV4-2 and TRBJ1-3; D is uncertain. Germline CDR1 and CDR2: LGHNA and YNFKEQ. V lost 1 base, J lost 0 bases, and 19 bases lay in between. The CDR3 spans 19 residues.

This clone was observed a single time. The V and J genes are TRBV7-6 and TRBJ2-1; D gene unclear. The V and J ends lost 2 bases and 0 bases respectively, with 8 bases between them. Per the germline V gene, CDR1 is SGHVS and CDR2 is FNYEAQ. The CDR3 contains 15 residues. CDR3 DNA: TGTGCCAGCAGCTTAACAAGGCTCTCCTACAATGAGCAGTTCTTC. It codes for CASSLTRLSYNEQFF.

The chain is built from TRBV29-1 and TRBJ1-2; the D is unclear. Germline V gene sequence: CDR1 SQVTM, CDR2 ANQGSEA. The CDR3 loop spans 11 amino acids. V was shortened by 5 bases and J by 3 bases, with 7 bases between the two germline ends. CDR3 nucleotide sequence: TGCAGCGTTCAGAGCTACTATGGCTACACCTTC. This encodes CSVQSYYGYTF.

This chain joins TRBV5-6 and TRBJ2-7, with 11 bases fitting TRBD1. Germline CDR1 is SGHDT and CDR2 is YYEEEE. The CDR3 has 15 amino acids. Unmatched junction bases numbered 5, after V lost 4 bases and J lost 2 bases. For the CDR3, the DNA is TGTGCCAGCAGCCCGGGACAGGGGGTTACCTACGAGCAGTACTTC. It yields the protein CASSPGQGVTYEQYF.

The chain links TRBV19 to TRBJ2-1; 9 bases line up with TRBD1. V lost 5 bases to trimming and J lost 9 bases; unmatched junction nucleotides: 11. The CDR3 extends over 15 amino acids. Germline V gene lookup returns CDR1 LNHDA and CDR2 SQIVND (reference sequence). The chain's CDR3 is CASSPGQGLVGEQFF. The CDR3 nucleotides read TGTGCCAGTAGTCCAGGACAGGGGTTGGTCGGTGAGCAGTTCTTC.

This sequence joins TRBV4-1 and TRBJ1-2; D is unclear. CDR1 MGHRA and CDR2 YSYEKL come from the germline V gene. V lost 2 bases, J lost 2 bases, and 15 bases lay in between. The CDR3 runs to 16 residues. DNA of the CDR3: TGCGCCAGCAGCCAACCGCGTCGTGGGTTAAACTATGGCTACACCTTC. Amino acids: CASSQPRRGLNYGYTF.